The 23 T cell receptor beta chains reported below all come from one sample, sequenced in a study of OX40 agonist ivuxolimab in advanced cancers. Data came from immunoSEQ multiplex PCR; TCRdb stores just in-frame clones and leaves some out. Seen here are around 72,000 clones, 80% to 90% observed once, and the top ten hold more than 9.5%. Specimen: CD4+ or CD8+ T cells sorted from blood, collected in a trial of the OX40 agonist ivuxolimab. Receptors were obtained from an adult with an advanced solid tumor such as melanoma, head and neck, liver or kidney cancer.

In DNA form, the CDR3 reads TGCAGCGTTGGAGGGAAGACGGGAGGCTTGGTAGATACGCAGTATTTT. Translated, it gives CSVGGKTGGLVDTQYF. The chain combines TRBV29-1 with TRBJ2-3; 7 positions agree with TRBD2. The CDR3 covers 16 residues. Germline assignment: CDR1 SQVTM and CDR2 ANQGSEA. The junction had 15 bases not matched to a gene; V was cut back by 4 bases and J by 5 bases.

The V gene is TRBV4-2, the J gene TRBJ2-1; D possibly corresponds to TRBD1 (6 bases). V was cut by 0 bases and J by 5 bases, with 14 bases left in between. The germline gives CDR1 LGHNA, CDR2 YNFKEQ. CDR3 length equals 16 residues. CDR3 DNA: TGTGCCAGCAGCCAAGACGGGCAATGGGACAACAATGAGCAGTTCTTC. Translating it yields CASSQDGQWDNNEQFF.

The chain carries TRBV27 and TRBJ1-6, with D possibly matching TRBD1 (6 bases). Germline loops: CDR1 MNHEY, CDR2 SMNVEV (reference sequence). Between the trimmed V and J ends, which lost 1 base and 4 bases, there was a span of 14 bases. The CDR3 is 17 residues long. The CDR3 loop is CASSLWGRGGYNSPLHF. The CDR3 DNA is TGTGCCAGCAGTTTATGGGGCAGGGGAGGATATAATTCACCCCTCCACTTT.

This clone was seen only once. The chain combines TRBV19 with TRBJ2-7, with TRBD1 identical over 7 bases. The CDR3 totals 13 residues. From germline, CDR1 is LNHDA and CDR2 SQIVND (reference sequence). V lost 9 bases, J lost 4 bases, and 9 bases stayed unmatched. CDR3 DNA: TGTGCCAGCAATGAACAGGGGACATACGAGCAGTACTTC. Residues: CASNEQGTYEQYF.

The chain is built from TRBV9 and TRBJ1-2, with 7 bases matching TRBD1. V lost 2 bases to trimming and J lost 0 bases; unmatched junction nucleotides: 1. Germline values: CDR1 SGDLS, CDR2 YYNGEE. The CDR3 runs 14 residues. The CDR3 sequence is CASSVRGPNYGYTF. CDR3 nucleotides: TGTGCCAGCAGCGTTAGGGGGCCTAACTATGGCTACACCTTC.

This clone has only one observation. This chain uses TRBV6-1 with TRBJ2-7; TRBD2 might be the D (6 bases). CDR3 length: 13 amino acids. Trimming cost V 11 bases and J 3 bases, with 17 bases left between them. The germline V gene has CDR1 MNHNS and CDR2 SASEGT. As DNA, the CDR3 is TGTGCCGCGGCCGGGACGGGGGTCTACGAGCAGTACTTC. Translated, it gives CAAAGTGVYEQYF.

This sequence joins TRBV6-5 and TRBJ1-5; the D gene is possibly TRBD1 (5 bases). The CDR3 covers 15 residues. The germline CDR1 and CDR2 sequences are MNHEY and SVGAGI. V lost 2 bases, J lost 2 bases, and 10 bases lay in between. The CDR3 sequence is CASSYTGARNQPQHF. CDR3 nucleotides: TGTGCCAGCAGTTACACCGGGGCACGCAATCAGCCCCAGCATTTT.

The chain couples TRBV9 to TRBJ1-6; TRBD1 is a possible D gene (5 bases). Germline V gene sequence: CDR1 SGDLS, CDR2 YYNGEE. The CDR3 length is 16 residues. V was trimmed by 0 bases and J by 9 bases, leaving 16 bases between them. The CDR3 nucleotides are TGTGCCAGCAGCGTAGAAAGGAGTCTTGGGGGTTCACCCCTCCACTTT. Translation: CASSVERSLGGSPLHF.

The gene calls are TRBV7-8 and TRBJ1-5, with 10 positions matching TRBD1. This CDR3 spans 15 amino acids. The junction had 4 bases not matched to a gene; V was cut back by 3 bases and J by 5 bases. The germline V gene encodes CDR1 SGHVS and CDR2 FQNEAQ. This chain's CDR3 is CASSFAGTGDQPQHF. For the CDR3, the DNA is TGTGCCAGCAGCTTCGCCGGGACAGGGGATCAGCCCCAGCATTTT.

CDR3 bases: TGTGCCAGCAGTCAGTGGCGTTGGGGGAACACTGAAGCTTTCTTT. This codes for CASSQWRWGNTEAFF. This rearrangement joins TRBV5-6 to TRBJ1-1, with D unclear. Germline loops: CDR1 SGHDT, CDR2 YYEEEE. The CDR3 extends over 15 amino acids. The germline V and J ends were trimmed by 5 bases and 1 base, with 15 bases remaining between them.

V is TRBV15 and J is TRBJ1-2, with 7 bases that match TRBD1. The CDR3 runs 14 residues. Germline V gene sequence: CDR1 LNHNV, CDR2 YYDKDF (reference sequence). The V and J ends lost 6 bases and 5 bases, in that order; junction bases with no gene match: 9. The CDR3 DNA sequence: TGTGCCACCAGTATCCGGGACAGACTTTATGGCTACACCTTC. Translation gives CATSIRDRLYGYTF.

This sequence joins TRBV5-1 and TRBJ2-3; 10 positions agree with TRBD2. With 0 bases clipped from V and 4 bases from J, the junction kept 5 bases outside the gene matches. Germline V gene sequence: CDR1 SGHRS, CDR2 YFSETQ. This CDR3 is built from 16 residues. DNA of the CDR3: TGCGCCAGCAGCTTGGGGCTAGCGGGGGACGCAGATACGCAGTATTTT. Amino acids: CASSLGLAGDADTQYF.

CDR3 sequence: CASSPTDVTEAFF. CDR3 DNA: TGTGCCAGCAGTCCAACAGATGTCACTGAAGCTTTCTTT. V gene TRBV28 combines with J gene TRBJ1-1, with unresolved D. This CDR3 has 13 residues. The germline gives CDR1 MDHEN, CDR2 SYDVKM. V was pared by 5 bases and J by 4 bases, with 11 bases between.

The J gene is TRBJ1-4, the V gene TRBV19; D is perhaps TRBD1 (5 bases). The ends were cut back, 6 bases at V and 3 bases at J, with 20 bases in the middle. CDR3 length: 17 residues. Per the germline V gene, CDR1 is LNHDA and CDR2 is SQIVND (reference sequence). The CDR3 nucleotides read TGTGCCAGTAGAGACCCAAAGGCTCCAGGGTCTAATGAAAAACTGTTTTTT. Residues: CASRDPKAPGSNEKLFF.

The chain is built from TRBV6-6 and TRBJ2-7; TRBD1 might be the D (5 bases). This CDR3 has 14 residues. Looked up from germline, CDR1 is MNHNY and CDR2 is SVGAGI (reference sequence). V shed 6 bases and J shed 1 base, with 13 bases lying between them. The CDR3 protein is CASSTRQPSYEQYF. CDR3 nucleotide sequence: TGTGCCAGCAGCACCCGACAGCCTTCCTACGAGCAGTACTTC.

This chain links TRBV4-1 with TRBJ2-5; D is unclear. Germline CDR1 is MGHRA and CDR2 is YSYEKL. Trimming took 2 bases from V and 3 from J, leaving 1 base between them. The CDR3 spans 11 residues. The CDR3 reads CASSQKETQYF. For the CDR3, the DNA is TGCGCCAGCAGCCAAAAAGAGACCCAGTACTTC.

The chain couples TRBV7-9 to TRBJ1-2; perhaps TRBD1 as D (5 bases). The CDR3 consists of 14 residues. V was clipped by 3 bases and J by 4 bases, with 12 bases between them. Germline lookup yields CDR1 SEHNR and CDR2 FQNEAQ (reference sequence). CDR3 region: CASSFPRGTYGYTF. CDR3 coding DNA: TGTGCCAGCAGCTTCCCTCGGGGGACCTATGGCTACACCTTC.

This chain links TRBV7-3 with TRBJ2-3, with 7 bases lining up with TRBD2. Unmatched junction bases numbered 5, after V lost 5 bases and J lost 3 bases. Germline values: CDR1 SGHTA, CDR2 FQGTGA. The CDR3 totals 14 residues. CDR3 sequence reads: CASSPERGTDTQYF. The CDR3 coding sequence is TGTGCCAGCAGCCCCGAGCGGGGAACAGATACGCAGTATTTT.

CDR3 sequence (DNA): TGTGCCAGCAGTGACGCCACACGGGCGGTGGGGACCCAGTACTTC. Its translation: CASSDATRAVGTQYF. V gene TRBV6-1 combines with J gene TRBJ2-5; no clear D. In germline, CDR1 is MNHNS, CDR2 SASEGT. The V and J ends lost 3 bases and 7 bases respectively, with 18 bases between them. The CDR3 has 15 residues.

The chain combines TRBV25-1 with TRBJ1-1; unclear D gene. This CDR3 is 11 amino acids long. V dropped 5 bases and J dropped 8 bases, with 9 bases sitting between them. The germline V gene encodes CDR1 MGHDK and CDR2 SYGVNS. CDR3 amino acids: CASSRGTEAFF. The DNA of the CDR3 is TGTGCCAGCAGTCGGGGTACAGAAGCTTTCTTT.

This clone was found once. The CDR3 DNA is TGCGCCAGCAGTTTTGGACGACTATCAGATACGCAGTATTTT. Translated: CASSFGRLSDTQYF. The J gene is TRBJ2-3, the V gene TRBV4-1; tentatively, D is TRBD2 (5 bases). Germline V lookup: CDR1 MGHRA, CDR2 YSYEKL. CDR3 size: 14 residues. The V end was cut by 6 bases, the J end by 4 bases, with 14 bases between.

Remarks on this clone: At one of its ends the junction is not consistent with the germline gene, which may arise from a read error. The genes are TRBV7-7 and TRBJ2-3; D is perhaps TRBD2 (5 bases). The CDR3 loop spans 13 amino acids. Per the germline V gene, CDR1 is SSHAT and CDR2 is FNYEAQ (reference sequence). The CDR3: CASSLAPADTQYF. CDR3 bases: TGTGCTAGCAGCTTAGCGCCAGCAGATACGCAGTATTTT.

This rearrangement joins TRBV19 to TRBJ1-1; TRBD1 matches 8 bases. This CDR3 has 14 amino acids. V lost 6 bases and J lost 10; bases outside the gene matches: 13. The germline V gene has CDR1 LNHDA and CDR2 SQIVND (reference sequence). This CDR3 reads CASSQRTGSFVAFF. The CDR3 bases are TGTGCCAGTAGCCAAAGGACAGGGAGTTTTGTAGCTTTCTTT.